Below, 22 T cell receptor beta chains from the same sample are listed, as sequenced in a study of blood T cell repertoires in COVID-19. TCRdb's copy holds only in-frame clones and misses some; the assay was immunoSEQ multiplex PCR. Of over 50,000 clones detected, roughly 87% appear once; the ten largest clones hold 9.5% to 13%. Sequences were obtained from peripheral blood. The receptor set was obtained from a human donor in a cohort sampled during active COVID-19.

The gene calls are TRBV6-5 and TRBJ2-7, with TRBD1 matching 10 bases. The CDR3 covers 13 residues. Per germline, CDR1 MNHEY and CDR2 SVGAGI. J gave up 7 bases and V 6 bases, and 6 bases lay outside the gene matches. The CDR3 DNA is TGTGCCAGCAGGCGACAGGGGGCGGGGGAGCAGTACTTC. This translates into CASRRQGAGEQYF.

The chain recombines TRBV18 with TRBJ1-5, with 8 nucleotides matching TRBD1. The CDR3 sequence is 14 residues long. Germline CDR1 and CDR2: KGHSH and LQKENI. V lost 3 bases to trimming and J lost 7 bases; unmatched junction nucleotides: 5. CDR3 sequence: CASSPTGGGQPQHF. The CDR3 DNA reads TGTGCCAGCTCACCCACAGGGGGGGGGCAGCCCCAGCATTTT.

The chain employs TRBV4-1 and TRBJ2-7; perhaps TRBD1 as D (6 bases). The germline V gene has CDR1 MGHRA and CDR2 YSYEKL. This CDR3 is built from 16 residues. V was clipped by 4 bases and J by 5 bases, with 21 bases between them. The CDR3 sequence: CASSPYGQMLGNEQYF. The CDR3 region has the DNA TGCGCCAGCAGCCCCTATGGACAGATGTTGGGGAACGAGCAGTACTTC.

V gene TRBV9 combines with J gene TRBJ2-1, with 8 bases aligning to TRBD2. From germline, CDR1 is SGDLS and CDR2 YYNGEE. V gave up 4 bases and J gave up 8 bases; unmatched junction bases: 5. The CDR3 extends over 13 amino acids. CDR3 protein: CASSPGLVDEQFF. CDR3 nucleotides: TGTGCCAGCAGCCCGGGACTAGTGGATGAGCAGTTCTTC.

V usage is TRBV19 and J usage is TRBJ1-3, with D hard to call. V was cut by 6 bases and J by 5 bases, with 14 bases left in between. The CDR3 is made up of 14 amino acids. CDR1 and CDR2 from the germline V gene are LNHDA and SQIVND (reference sequence). In DNA, the CDR3 is TGTGCCAGTAGCCCGGGGAGCGTGAGAAACACCATATATTTT. Encoded protein: CASSPGSVRNTIYF.

The chain links TRBV11-3 to TRBJ2-1; 9 bases match TRBD2. CDR3 length: 18 amino acids. Unmatched junction bases numbered 7, after V lost 1 base and J lost 0 bases. Germline V lookup: CDR1 SGHNT, CDR2 YENEEA. The CDR3 DNA reads as TGTGCCAGCAGCTTAGCGAGGGCTAGCGGGACCTCCTACAATGAGCAGTTCTTC. This translates into CASSLARASGTSYNEQFF.

The chain combines TRBV5-1 with TRBJ2-7; a weak D match, TRBD1 (6 bases). The V end lost 0 bases, the J end lost 3 bases, and 13 bases lay between the germline ends. The CDR3 is 15 residues long. Germline CDR1 and CDR2: SGHRS and YFSETQ. CDR3: CASSLDGTPVYEQYF. For the CDR3, the DNA is TGCGCCAGCAGCTTGGACGGGACACCCGTCTACGAGCAGTACTTC.

This sequence joins TRBV19 and TRBJ2-2; 10 nucleotides agree with TRBD1. V shed 9 bases, J shed 1 base, and the junction held 5 bases outside the gene matches. Germline V lookup: CDR1 LNHDA, CDR2 SQIVND (reference sequence). The CDR3 extends over 15 amino acids. CDR3: CASLRDRGNTGELFF. DNA of the CDR3: TGTGCCAGCCTAAGGGACAGGGGGAACACCGGGGAGCTGTTTTTT.

The chain carries TRBV5-1 and TRBJ1-2; perhaps TRBD1 as D (5 bases). Germline CDR1 SGHRS, CDR2 YFSETQ. V lost 0 bases to trimming and J lost 2 bases, with 17 bases between them. The CDR3 sequence is 17 residues long. This CDR3 is CASSLEWYQGKNYGYTF. DNA for the CDR3: TGCGCCAGCAGCTTGGAGTGGTACCAGGGCAAGAACTATGGCTACACCTTC.

A few counts support this clone. This rearrangement joins TRBV5-5 to TRBJ2-5; TRBD1 aligns across 7 bases. The CDR3 has 14 residues. The junction had 7 bases not matched to a gene; V was cut back by 4 bases and J by 4 bases. Germline assignment: CDR1 SGHKS and CDR2 YYEKEE (reference sequence). CDR3 in amino acids: CASSLGTDIETQYF. CDR3 sequence (DNA): TGTGCCAGCAGCCTAGGGACAGATATAGAGACCCAGTACTTC.

V is TRBV6-5 and J is TRBJ2-7; the match to TRBD2 covers 7 bases. Germline lookup yields CDR1 MNHEY and CDR2 SVGAGI. CDR3 size: 15 residues. V shed 0 bases, J shed 7 bases, and the junction held 9 bases outside the gene matches. This CDR3 reads CASSYSFAGVEEQYF. The CDR3 coding sequence is TGTGCCAGCAGTTACTCGTTTGCGGGAGTGGAAGAGCAGTACTTC.

The CDR3: CAWRPPGSNYEQYF. The CDR3 bases are TGTGCCTGGCGGCCCCCCGGGAGTAACTACGAGCAGTACTTC. The chain employs TRBV30 and TRBJ2-7, with a tentative D call TRBD2 (6 bases). This CDR3 region has 14 residues. The V gene lost 5 bases and the J gene lost 3 bases, with 17 bases spanning the gap. Looked up from germline, CDR1 is GTSNPN and CDR2 is SVGIG (reference sequence). Looking up the rest from reference TRBV30 and TRBJ2-7 gives the full variable domain: SQTIHQWPATLVQPVGSPLSLECTVEGTSNPNLYWYRQAAGRGLQLLFYSVGIGQISSEVPQNLSASRPQDRQFILSSKKLLLSDSGFYLCAWRPPGSNYEQYFGPGTRLTVT.

V is TRBV4-1 and J is TRBJ2-1, with D possibly being TRBD2 (5 bases). Trimming left V 0 bases short and J 1 base short, with 10 bases between. CDR1 MGHRA and CDR2 YSYEKL come from the germline V gene. The CDR3 contains 16 residues. The CDR3 bases are TGCGCCAGCAGCCAAGAATTAGCGCGTTCCTACAATGAGCAGTTCTTC. As protein: CASSQELARSYNEQFF.

The table lists this clone with a count of one. This chain uses TRBV18 with TRBJ1-2; 9 bases fit TRBD1. The CDR3 has 13 residues. Germline V gene data show CDR1 as KGHSH and CDR2 as LQKENI. V dropped 3 bases and J dropped 12; count of bases not matched to a gene: 8. The CDR3 sequence: CASSPRQGDMNTF. CDR3 nucleotides: TGTGCCAGCTCACCTCGACAGGGGGATATGAACACCTTC.

This clone was seen once. The chain joins TRBV3-1 (or the pseudogene TRBV3-2) to TRBJ2-3, with 8 bases identical to TRBD2. Trimming removed 1 base from V and 4 bases from J; junction bases left unmatched: 4. Per the germline V gene, CDR1 is LGHDT and CDR2 is YNNKEL (reference sequence). The CDR3 runs to 15 residues. The DNA for the CDR3 is TGTGCCAGCAGCCAAGCGGGAGGGATGGCAGATACGCAGTATTTT. The encoded protein is CASSQAGGMADTQYF.

The J gene is TRBJ2-2, the V gene TRBV5-1, with no clear D. Germline assignment: CDR1 SGHRS and CDR2 YFSETQ. CDR3 length: 14 amino acids. Trimming removed 5 bases from V and 2 bases from J, with 10 bases in between. This CDR3 reads CASSEAANTGELFF. The CDR3 nucleotides are TGCGCCAGCAGTGAGGCAGCCAACACCGGGGAGCTGTTTTTT.

This clone was seen a few times. The chain combines TRBV19 with TRBJ2-3, with a possible D match to TRBD1 (5 bases). Germline assignment: CDR1 LNHDA and CDR2 SQIVND (reference sequence). The CDR3 runs 15 residues. The ends were cut back, 9 bases at V and 3 bases at J, with 19 bases in the middle. CDR3 DNA sequence: TGTGCCAGCTCCCAGCGCTCAGCAGGGACAGATACGCAGTATTTT. It is translated as CASSQRSAGTDTQYF.

V gene TRBV5-1 combines with J gene TRBJ2-5; D is unclear. The CDR3 loop spans 14 amino acids. V was cut by 0 bases and J by 1 base, with 7 bases left in between. Germline V gene sequence: CDR1 SGHRS, CDR2 YFSETQ. CDR3 amino acids: CASSLEVGQETQYF. Written as DNA, the CDR3 is TGCGCCAGCAGCTTGGAAGTCGGCCAAGAGACCCAGTACTTC. Supplemented by reference TRBV5-1 and TRBJ2-5, the full variable domain reads KAGVTQTPRYLIKTRGQQVTLSCSPISGHRSVSWYQQTPGQGLQFLFEYFSETQRNKGNFPGRFSGRQFSNSRSEMNVSTLELGDSALYLCASSLEVGQETQYFGPGTRLLVL.

The chain has TRBV5-4 and TRBJ1-2, with 7 bases fitting TRBD1. CDR3 length: 13 amino acids. The V segment lost 6 bases and the J segment 3 bases; nucleotides outside the gene matches: 5. Germline assignment: CDR1 SGHNT and CDR2 YYREEE (reference sequence). DNA for the CDR3: TGTGCCAGCAATCGAGGGGGCGACTATGGCTACACCTTC. Its protein product is CASNRGGDYGYTF.

The chain is built from TRBV5-1 and TRBJ2-7; TRBD2 might be the D (6 bases). The germline V and J ends were trimmed by 7 bases and 3 bases, with 17 bases remaining between them. Germline CDR1 SGHRS, CDR2 YFSETQ. The CDR3 is 14 residues long. This chain's CDR3 is CASGDGGFFYEQYF. The CDR3 DNA sequence: TGCGCCAGCGGGGACGGAGGGTTTTTCTACGAGCAGTACTTC.

The V call is TRBV5-1, the J call TRBJ2-7, with TRBD1 matching 8 bases. V lost 1 base and J lost 4; bases outside the gene matches: 7. CDR1 is SGHRS, CDR2 YFSETQ, per germline. This CDR3 contains 15 residues. CDR3 protein: CASSLTGQEGYEQYF. The DNA for the CDR3 is TGCGCCAGCAGCTTGACGGGACAGGAAGGTTACGAGCAGTACTTC.

The V gene is TRBV30, the J gene TRBJ1-2; 7 nucleotides line up with TRBD1. V trimming: 2 bases; J trimming: 4 bases; junction bases outside the gene matches: 10. The germline gives CDR1 GTSNPN, CDR2 SVGIG (reference sequence). This CDR3 contains 15 residues. The CDR3 region has the DNA TGTGCCTGGAGTTTACAGACAGGGTTTGTCTATGGCTACACCTTC. As protein: CAWSLQTGFVYGYTF.